This TCR beta chain is drawn from a study of cytomegalovirus exposure and HLA in healthy donors. About the research overall: As an earlier analysis found, roughly 180 million T cells yielded about 120 million unique TCR beta sequences.

These donors counted as nominally healthy when sampled, but unrecorded immune exposures were likely. Study-wide points: Fewer N-insertions than the roughly 670-donor mean were reportedly shown by an Asian-associated ancestry cluster in a later analysis. TCR beta chains associated with HLA were, in a later analysis, more clonally expanded than equally common others.

J lost 5 bases, V lost 0 bases, and 7 bases had no gene match. This CDR3 is built from 17 residues. Germline V gives CDR1 MNHEY, CDR2 SMNVEV (reference sequence). Note on this clone: Its antigen is as yet unknown.

Primers for the PCR totalled 60 Vbeta and 13 Jbeta. Assay used: immunoSEQ multiplex PCR; TCRdb lists only in-frame clones, some missing. The repertoire holds roughly 100,000 clones, with 78% as singletons. Sequences were obtained from PBMCs. The receptor's source is a man aged 25-45 years in good health and CMV-seronegative. The genes are TRBV27 and TRBJ2-1, with 10 bases matching TRBD1. DNA for the CDR3: TGTGCCAGCAGTTTATCGCTCGACAGGGGGCTCCACAATGAGCAGTTCTTC. Its translation: CASSLSLDRGLHNEQFF.